This T cell receptor (beta chain) was obtained from a study of T cell responses to AZD1222 COVID-19 vaccine. Study-wide background: Whether given at about 4 or about 12 weeks, second doses were pooled. Points from the study as a whole: At study baseline, merely a handful of AZD1222 recipients were seropositive. Nearly half of unique spike-specific TCRs reportedly avoided B.1.351 and B.1.1.7 mutated regions.

On this clone itself: Its antigen is undetermined.

Sequencing used immunoSEQ multiplex PCR; TCRdb keeps in-frame clones, though not all of them. The table shows fewer than 150,000 clones, with around 89% occurring only once. Per the germline V gene, CDR1 is LNHDA and CDR2 is SQIVND (reference sequence). This CDR3 spans 15 amino acids. Losses at the gene ends were 6 bases for V and 5 bases for J; bases not matched to a gene: 8. This TCR was recovered from an adult in good health. Sample: peripheral blood, taken on day 0 of AZD1222 vaccination. V and J are TRBV19 and TRBJ1-5; 9 nucleotides match TRBD1. CDR3 in DNA: TGTGCCAGTAGGCGGGACAGGGAGCAGTATCAGCCCCAGCATTTT. The encoded protein is CASRRDREQYQPQHF.